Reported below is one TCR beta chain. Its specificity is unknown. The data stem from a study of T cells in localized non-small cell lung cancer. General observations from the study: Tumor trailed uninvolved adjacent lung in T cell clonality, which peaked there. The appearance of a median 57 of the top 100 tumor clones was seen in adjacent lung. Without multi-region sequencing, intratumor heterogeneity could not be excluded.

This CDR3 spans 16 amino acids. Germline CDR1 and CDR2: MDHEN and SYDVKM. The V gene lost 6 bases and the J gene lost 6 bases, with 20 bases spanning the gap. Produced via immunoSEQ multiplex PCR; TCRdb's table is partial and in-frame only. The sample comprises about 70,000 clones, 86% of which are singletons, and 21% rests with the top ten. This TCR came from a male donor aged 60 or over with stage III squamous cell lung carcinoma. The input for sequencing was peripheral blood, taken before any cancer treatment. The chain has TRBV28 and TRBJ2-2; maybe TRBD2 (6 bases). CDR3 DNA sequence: TGTGCCAGCAGAGGTGGGGGGTTCAGAAAGCCCGGGGAGCTGTTTTTT. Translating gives CASRGGGFRKPGELFF.